This T cell receptor beta chain is from a study of shared clonotypes between healthy human individuals. Trimming cost V 3 bases and J 5 bases, with 5 bases left between them. Germline V lookup: CDR1 DFQATT, CDR2 SNEGSKA (reference sequence). The CDR3 totals 11 residues. TCRdb's table, derived via immunoSEQ multiplex PCR, lists solely in-frame clones and lacks some. Of around 1,000,000 clones listed, roughly 77% are singletons. This TCR came from a man aged 18-30 years in good health. Some clones in this sample may be carry-over from other donors' samples. Sequencing was performed on memory CD4+ T cells from PBMCs. Described subset: CD45RA-negative fraction. The chain recombines TRBV20-1 with TRBJ2-1; D gene uncertain. CDR3 in amino acids: CSARANNEQFF. The CDR3 nucleotides read TGCAGTGCTAGGGCTAACAATGAGCAGTTCTTC.